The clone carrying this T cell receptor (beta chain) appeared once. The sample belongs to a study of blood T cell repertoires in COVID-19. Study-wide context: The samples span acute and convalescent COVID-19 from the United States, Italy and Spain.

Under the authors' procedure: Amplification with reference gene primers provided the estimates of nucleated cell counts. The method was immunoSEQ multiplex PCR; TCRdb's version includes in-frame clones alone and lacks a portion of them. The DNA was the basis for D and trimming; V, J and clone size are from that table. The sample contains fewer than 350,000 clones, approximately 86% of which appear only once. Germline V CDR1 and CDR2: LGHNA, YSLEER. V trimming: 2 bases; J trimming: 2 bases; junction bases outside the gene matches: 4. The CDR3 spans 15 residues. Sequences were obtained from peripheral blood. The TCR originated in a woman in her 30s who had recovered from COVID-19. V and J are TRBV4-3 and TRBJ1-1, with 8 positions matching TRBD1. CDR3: CASSQTGTGNTEAFF. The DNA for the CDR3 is TGCGCCAGCAGCCAAACCGGGACAGGTAACACTGAAGCTTTCTTT.